The clone carrying this T cell receptor beta chain was observed a few times. Its antigen is not identified. Amplification of TCR beta CDR3 regions was performed using RNA transcripts as template. Initially, a first-round RT-PCR of the TCR CDR3 employed the HTBI primer set. TCRdb passed the multiplex PCR reads through MiXCR, listing each CDR3 protein once. The table records about 400,000 distinct CDR3 sequences, around 15% of them present only once. The data derive from a study of T cells in Graves' hyperthyroidism and ophthalmopathy. The study's findings and limits: Patients with ophthalmopathy were separated from those with stable hyperthyroidism by a 13 V-J model.

The TCR comes from a woman in her sixties or seventies with Graves' ophthalmopathy. The sample comprised blood.

The CDR3 sequence is CASSDRALSNNEQFF. DNA for the CDR3: TGCGCCAGCAGCGACAGGGCCCTAAGCAACAATGAGCAGTTCTTC. V and J are TRBV5-1 and TRBJ2-1, with 7 bases lining up with TRBD1. Germline V lookup: CDR1 SGHRS, CDR2 YFSETQ. This CDR3 comprises 15 residues. V was pared by 4 bases and J by 5 bases, with 9 bases of the junction left unmatched.